This T cell receptor beta chain was obtained from a study of vaccination effects on CD4 cells after COVID-19. Study in general: Relative to the second dose, post-vaccine samples were obtained a median of 72 days later.

Note on this clone: Its specificity is unknown.

Germline loops: CDR1 SQVTM, CDR2 ANQGSEA. CDR3 length: 13 amino acids. Here immunoSEQ multiplex PCR was the method, and the copy in TCRdb shows in-frame clones only, minus some. The sample lists fewer than 35,000 clones, over 80% seen once, with around 5.9% in the top ten. Viral peptide pools were used in the ViraFEST assay to expand antigen-specific CD4+ T cells, and sequencing came afterward. It was after 10 days of culture that CD4+ T cells were isolated. Two doses of BNT162b2 or mRNA-1273 vaccine were administered to participants. This chain connects TRBV29-1 to TRBJ1-4; 9 bases fit TRBD1. Sequenced here: CD4+ T cells from PBMCs cultured with SARS-CoV-2 spike peptides, sampled after COVID-19 vaccination. This receptor was identified in a human donor who received a COVID-19 vaccine. Some clones in this sample may be carry-over from other donors' samples. Here the CDR3 reads CGSIGTGREKLFF. In DNA form, the CDR3 reads TGCGGAAGTATTGGGACAGGGAGGGAAAAACTGTTTTTT.